This T cell receptor (beta chain) was found in a study of blood T cell repertoires in COVID-19. Study-level background: The analysed material was cDNA or gDNA that came from T cells, B-cell-depleted T cells, or PBMCs.

Libraries were prepared by immunoSEQ multiplex PCR; TCRdb keeps only in-frame clonotypes and omits some of them. The table lists 250,000 to 300,000 clones, approximately 90% of them singletons. This clone was found a few times. From germline, CDR1 is SNHLY and CDR2 FYNNEI. After removal of 6 bases from V and 4 bases from J, the junction contained 12 bases not matched to a gene. This CDR3 has 15 residues. Sequences were obtained from peripheral blood. The receptor comes from a woman between 50 and 59 years old with COVID-19, enrolled during active disease. The chain joins TRBV2 to TRBJ2-7; 7 bases are a match to TRBD1. The CDR3 here is CASRRDSHLGYEQYF. CDR3 bases: TGTGCCAGCAGGAGGGACAGCCATTTGGGTTACGAGCAGTACTTC.